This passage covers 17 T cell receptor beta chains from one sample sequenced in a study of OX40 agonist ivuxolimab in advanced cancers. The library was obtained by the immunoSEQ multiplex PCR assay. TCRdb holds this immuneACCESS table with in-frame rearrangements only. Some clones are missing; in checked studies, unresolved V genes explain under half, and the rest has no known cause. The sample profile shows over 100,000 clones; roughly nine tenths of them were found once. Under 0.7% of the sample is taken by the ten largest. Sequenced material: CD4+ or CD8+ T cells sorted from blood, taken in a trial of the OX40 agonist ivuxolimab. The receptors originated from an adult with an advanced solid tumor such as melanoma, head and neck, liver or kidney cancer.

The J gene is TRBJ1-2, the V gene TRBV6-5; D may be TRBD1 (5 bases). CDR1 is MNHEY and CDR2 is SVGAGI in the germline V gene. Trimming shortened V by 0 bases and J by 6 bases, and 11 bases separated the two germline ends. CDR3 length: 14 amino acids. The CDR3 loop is CASSYSQGANGYTF. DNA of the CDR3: TGTGCCAGCAGTTACTCGCAAGGGGCTAATGGCTACACCTTC.

CDR3 in amino acids: CASSLMGTGGYEQYF. The DNA for the CDR3 is TGTGCCAGCAGCTTAATGGGGACAGGAGGGTACGAGCAGTACTTC. The gene calls are TRBV7-2 and TRBJ2-7, with 8 bases lining up with TRBD1. The trim removed 2 bases at V and 4 bases at J, leaving 7 bases unmatched. Germline CDR1 SGHTA, CDR2 FQGNSA. This CDR3 has 15 amino acids.

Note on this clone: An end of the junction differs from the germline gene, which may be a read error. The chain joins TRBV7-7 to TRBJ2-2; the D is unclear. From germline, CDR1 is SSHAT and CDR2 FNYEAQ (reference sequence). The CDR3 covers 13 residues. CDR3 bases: TGTGCTAGCAGCTTAGATAACACCGGGGAGCTGTTTTTT. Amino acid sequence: CASSLDNTGELFF.

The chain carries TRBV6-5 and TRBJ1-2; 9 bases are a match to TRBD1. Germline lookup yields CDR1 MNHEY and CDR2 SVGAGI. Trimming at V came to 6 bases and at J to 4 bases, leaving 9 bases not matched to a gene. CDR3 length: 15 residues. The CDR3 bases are TGTGCCAGCAGCCCCACCCCGACAGGGGGCTATGGCTACACCTTC. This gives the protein CASSPTPTGGYGYTF.

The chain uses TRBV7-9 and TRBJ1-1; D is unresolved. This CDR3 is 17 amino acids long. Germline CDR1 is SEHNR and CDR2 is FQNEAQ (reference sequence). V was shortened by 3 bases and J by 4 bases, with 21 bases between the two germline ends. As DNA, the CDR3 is TGTGCCAGCAGCTTTGCGGGAGGGATTGGGGTTGTCACTGAAGCTTTCTTT. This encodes CASSFAGGIGVVTEAFF.

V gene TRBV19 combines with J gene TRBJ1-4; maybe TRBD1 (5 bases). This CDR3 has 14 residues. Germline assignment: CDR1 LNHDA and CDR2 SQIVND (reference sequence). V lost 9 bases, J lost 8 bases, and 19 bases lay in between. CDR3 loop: CASTNRGMGEKLFF. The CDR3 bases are TGTGCCAGCACTAATCGGGGCATGGGGGAAAAACTGTTTTTT.

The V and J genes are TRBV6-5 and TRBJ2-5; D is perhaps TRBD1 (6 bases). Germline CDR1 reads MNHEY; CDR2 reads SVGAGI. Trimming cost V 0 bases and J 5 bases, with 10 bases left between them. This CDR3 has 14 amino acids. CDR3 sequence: CASSYSIRGETQYF. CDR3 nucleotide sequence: TGTGCCAGCAGTTACTCGATCAGGGGTGAGACCCAGTACTTC.

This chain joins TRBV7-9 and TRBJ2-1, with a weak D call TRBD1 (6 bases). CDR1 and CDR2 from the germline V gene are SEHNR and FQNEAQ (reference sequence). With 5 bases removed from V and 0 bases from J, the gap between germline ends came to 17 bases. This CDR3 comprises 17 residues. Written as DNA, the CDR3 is TGTGCCAGCAGCCAACAGGGATCCCTAGACTCCTACAATGAGCAGTTCTTC. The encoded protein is CASSQQGSLDSYNEQFF.

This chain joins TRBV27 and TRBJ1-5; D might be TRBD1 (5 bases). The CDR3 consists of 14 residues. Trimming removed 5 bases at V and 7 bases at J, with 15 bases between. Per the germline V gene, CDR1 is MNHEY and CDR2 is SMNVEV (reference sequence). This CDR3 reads CASSPQGTVQPQHF. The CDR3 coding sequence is TGTGCCAGCAGTCCCCAGGGAACGGTCCAGCCCCAGCATTTT.

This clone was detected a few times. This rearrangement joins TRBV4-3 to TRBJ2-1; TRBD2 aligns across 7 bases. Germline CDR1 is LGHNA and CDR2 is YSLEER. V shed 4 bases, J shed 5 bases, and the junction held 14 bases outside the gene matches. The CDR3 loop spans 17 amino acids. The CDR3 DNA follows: TGCGCCAGCAGCCTCACTAATCTAGCGGTACAAAACAATGAGCAGTTCTTC. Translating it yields CASSLTNLAVQNNEQFF.

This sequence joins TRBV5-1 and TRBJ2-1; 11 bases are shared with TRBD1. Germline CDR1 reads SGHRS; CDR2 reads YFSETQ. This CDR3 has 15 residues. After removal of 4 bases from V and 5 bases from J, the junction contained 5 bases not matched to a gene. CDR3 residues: CASSTGQGAHNEQFF. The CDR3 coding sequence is TGCGCCAGCAGCACCGGACAGGGGGCCCACAATGAGCAGTTCTTC.

The CDR3 loop is CASSPRDRVHEQYF. The DNA for the CDR3 is TGTGCCAGCAGCCCCCGGGACAGGGTCCACGAGCAGTACTTC. V and J are TRBV14 and TRBJ2-7; 9 bases agree with TRBD1. The CDR3 is 14 residues long. Germline lookup yields CDR1 SGHDN and CDR2 FVKESK. After removal of 4 bases from V and 5 bases from J, the junction contained 6 bases not matched to a gene. Drawing the rest from reference TRBV14 and TRBJ2-7, the complete variable domain is EAGVTQFPSHSVIEKGQTVTLRCDPISGHDNLYWYRRVMGKEIKFLLHFVKESKQDESGMPNNRFLAERTGGTYSTLKVQPAELEDSGVYFCASSPRDRVHEQYFGPGTRLTVT.

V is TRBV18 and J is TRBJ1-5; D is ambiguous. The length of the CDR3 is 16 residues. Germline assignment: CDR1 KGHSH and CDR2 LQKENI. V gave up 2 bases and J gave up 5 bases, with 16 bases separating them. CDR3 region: CASSPFDPKADQPQHF. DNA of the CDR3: TGTGCCAGCTCACCATTTGACCCCAAGGCCGATCAGCCCCAGCATTTT.

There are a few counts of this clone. Here the CDR3 DNA reads TGTGCCAGCAGCTATACACCCGGGACCGGCACCGGGGAGCTGTTTTTT. Encoded protein: CASSYTPGTGTGELFF. The chain couples TRBV7-9 to TRBJ2-2; D may match TRBD1 or TRBD2 (5 bases each). This CDR3 comprises 16 residues. V shed 4 bases and J shed 4 bases, with 16 bases lying between them. Germline V gene lookup returns CDR1 SEHNR and CDR2 FQNEAQ (reference sequence).

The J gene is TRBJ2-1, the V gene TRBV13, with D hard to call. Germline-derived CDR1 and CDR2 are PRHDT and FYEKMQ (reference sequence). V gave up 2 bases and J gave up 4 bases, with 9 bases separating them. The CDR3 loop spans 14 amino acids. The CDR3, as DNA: TGTGCCAGCAGCTTAAGTCTGGGTTACAATGAGCAGTTCTTC. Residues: CASSLSLGYNEQFF. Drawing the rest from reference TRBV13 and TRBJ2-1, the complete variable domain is AAGVIQSPRHLIKEKRETATLKCYPIPRHDTVYWYQQGPGQDPQFLISFYEKMQSDKGSIPDRFSAQQFSDYHSELNMSSLELGDSALYFCASSLSLGYNEQFFGPGTRLTVL.

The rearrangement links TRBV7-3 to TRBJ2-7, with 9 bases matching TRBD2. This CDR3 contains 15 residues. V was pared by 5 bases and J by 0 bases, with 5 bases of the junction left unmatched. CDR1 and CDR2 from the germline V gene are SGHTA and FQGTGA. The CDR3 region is CASSVSGGPSYEQYF. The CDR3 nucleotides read TGTGCCAGCAGCGTCAGCGGGGGGCCCTCCTACGAGCAGTACTTC.

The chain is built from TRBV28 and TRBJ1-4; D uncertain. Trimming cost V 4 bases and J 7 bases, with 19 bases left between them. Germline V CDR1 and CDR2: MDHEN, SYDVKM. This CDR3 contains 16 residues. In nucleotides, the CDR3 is TGTGCCAGCAGTTGGGGAATTCAAGCTGGCGGTGAAAAACTGTTTTTT. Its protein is CASSWGIQAGGEKLFF.